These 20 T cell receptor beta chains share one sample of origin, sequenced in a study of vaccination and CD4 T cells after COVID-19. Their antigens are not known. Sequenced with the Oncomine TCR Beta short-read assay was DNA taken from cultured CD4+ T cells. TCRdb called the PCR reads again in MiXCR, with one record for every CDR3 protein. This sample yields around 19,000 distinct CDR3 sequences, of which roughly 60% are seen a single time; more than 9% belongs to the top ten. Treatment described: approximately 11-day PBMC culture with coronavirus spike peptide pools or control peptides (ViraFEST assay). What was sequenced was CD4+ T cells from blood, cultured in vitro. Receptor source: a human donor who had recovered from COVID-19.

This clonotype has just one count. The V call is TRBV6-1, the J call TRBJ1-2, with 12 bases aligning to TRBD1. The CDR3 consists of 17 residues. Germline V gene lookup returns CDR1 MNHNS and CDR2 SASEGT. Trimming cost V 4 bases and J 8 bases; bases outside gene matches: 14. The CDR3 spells CASSARRGTGGGLGYTF. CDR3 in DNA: TGTGCCAGCAGTGCACGGCGTGGGACAGGGGGCGGGTTGGGCTACACCTTC.

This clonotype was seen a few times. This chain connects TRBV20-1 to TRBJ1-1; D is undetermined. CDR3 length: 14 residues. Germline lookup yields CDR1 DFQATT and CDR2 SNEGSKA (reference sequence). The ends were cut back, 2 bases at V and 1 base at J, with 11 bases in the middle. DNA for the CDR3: TGCAGTGCTAGATTTTCGCCGACGAACACTGAAGCTTTCTTT. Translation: CSARFSPTNTEAFF.

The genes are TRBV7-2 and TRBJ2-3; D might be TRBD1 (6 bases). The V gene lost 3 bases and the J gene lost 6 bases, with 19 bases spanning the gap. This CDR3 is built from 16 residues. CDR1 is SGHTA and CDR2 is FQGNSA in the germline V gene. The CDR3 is CASSFLGATGKDTQYF. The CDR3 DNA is TGTGCCAGCAGCTTTTTGGGGGCTACGGGGAAGGATACGCAGTATTTT. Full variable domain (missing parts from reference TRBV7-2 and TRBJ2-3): GAGVSQSPSNKVTEKGKDVELRCDPISGHTALYWYRQSLGQGLEFLIYFQGNSAPDKSGLPSDRFSAERTGGSVSTLTIQRTQQEDSAVYLCASSFLGATGKDTQYFGPGTRLTVL.

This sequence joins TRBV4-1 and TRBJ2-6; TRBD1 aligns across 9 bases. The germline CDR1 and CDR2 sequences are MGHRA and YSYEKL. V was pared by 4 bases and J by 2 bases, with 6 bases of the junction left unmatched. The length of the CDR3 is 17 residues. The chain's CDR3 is CASSLKGQGTGANVLTF. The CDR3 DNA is TGCGCCAGCAGCCTGAAGGGACAGGGCACTGGGGCCAACGTCCTGACTTTC.

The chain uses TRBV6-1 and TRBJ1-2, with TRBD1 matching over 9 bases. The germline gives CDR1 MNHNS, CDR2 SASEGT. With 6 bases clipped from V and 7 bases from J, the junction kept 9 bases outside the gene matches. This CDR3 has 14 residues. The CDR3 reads CASSEGQGRSGYTF. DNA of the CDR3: TGTGCCAGCAGCGAGGGACAGGGACGCAGTGGCTACACCTTC.

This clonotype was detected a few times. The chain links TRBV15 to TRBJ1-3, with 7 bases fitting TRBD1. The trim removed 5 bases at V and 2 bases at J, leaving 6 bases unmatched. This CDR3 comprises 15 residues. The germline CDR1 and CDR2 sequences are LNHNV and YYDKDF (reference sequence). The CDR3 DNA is TGTGCCACCAGCGCCCACGACAGGGCTGGAAACACCATATATTTT. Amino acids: CATSAHDRAGNTIYF.

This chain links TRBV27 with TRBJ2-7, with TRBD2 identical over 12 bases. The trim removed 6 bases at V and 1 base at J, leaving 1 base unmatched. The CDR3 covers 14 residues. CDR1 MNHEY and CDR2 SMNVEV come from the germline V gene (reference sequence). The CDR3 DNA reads TGTGCCAGCAGGGGGACTAGCGGGTCCTACGAGCAGTACTTC. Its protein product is CASRGTSGSYEQYF.

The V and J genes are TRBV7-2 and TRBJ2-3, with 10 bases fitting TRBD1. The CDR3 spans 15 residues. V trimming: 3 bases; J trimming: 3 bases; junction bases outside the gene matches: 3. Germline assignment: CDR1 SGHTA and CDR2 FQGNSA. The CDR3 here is CASSFGTGETDTQYF. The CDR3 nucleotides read TGTGCCAGCAGCTTCGGGACAGGGGAGACAGATACGCAGTATTTT.

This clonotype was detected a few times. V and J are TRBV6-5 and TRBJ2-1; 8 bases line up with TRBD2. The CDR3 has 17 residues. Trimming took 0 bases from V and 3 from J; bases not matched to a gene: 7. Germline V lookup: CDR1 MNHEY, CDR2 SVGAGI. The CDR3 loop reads CASSYSPLAGIYNEQFF. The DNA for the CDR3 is TGTGCCAGCAGTTACTCCCCCCTAGCGGGTATCTACAATGAGCAGTTCTTC.

The CDR3 spells CATSDLDSYNEQFF. As DNA, the CDR3 is TGTGCCACCAGTGATTTGGACAGCTACAATGAGCAGTTCTTC. The chain uses TRBV24-1 and TRBJ2-1; maybe TRBD1 (5 bases). CDR3 length: 14 residues. V dropped 0 bases and J dropped 3 bases, with 5 bases sitting between them. Germline lookup yields CDR1 KGHDR and CDR2 SFDVKD.

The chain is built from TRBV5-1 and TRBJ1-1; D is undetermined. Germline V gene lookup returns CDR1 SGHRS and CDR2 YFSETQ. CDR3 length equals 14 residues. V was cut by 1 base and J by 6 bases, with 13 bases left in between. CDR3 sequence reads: CASSLKLAGAEAFF. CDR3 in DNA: TGCGCCAGCAGCTTGAAGCTTGCGGGAGCTGAAGCTTTCTTT.

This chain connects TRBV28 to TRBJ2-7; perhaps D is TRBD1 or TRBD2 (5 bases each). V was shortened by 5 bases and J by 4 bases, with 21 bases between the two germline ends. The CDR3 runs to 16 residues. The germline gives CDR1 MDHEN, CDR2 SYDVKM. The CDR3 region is CASSALPGGGNYEQYF. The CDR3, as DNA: TGTGCCAGCAGTGCGCTCCCTGGGGGTGGGAATTACGAGCAGTACTTC.

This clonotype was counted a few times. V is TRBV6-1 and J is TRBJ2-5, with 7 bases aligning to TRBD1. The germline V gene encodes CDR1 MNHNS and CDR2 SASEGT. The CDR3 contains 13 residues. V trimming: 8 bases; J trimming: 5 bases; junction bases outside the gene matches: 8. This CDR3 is CASGQDRAETQYF. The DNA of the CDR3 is TGTGCCAGCGGTCAAGACAGGGCTGAGACCCAGTACTTC.

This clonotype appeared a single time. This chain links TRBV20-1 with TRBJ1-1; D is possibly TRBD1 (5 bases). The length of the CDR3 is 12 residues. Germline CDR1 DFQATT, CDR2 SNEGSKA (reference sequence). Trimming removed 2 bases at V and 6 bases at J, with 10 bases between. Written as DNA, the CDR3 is TGCAGTGCTAGACAGGGAATGGCTGAAGCTTTCTTT. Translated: CSARQGMAEAFF.

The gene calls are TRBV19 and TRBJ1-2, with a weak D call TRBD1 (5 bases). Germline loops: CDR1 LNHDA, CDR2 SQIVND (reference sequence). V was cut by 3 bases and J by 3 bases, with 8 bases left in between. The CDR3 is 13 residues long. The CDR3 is CASSIPGDYGYTF. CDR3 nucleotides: TGTGCCAGTAGTATTCCGGGGGACTATGGCTACACCTTC. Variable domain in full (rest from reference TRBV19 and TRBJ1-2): DGGITQSPKYLFRKEGQNVTLSCEQNLNHDAMYWYRQDPGQGLRLIYYSQIVNDFQKGDIAEGYSVSREKKESFPLTVTSAQKNPTAFYLCASSIPGDYGYTFGSGTRLTVV.

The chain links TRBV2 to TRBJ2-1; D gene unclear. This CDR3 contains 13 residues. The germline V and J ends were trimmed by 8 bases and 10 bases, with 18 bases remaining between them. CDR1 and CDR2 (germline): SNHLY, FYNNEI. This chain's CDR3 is CASQAWPVGEQFF. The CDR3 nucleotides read TGTGCCAGCCAGGCTTGGCCGGTCGGGGAGCAGTTCTTC.

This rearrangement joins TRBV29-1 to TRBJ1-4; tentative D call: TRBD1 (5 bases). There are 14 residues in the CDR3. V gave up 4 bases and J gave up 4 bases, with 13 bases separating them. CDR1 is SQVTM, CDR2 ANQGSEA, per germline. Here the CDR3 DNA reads TGCAGCGTTGGTGGGCAGGGAGGTAATGAAAAACTGTTTTTT. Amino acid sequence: CSVGGQGGNEKLFF.

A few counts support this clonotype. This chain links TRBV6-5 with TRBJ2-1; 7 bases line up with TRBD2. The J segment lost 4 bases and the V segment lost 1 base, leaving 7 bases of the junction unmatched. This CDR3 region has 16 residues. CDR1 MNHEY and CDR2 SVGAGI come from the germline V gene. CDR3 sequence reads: CASSYYSGTNYNEQFF. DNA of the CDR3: TGTGCCAGCAGTTACTATTCCGGGACTAATTACAATGAGCAGTTCTTC.

CDR3 amino acids: CSAKERGPSYEQYF. DNA of the CDR3: TGCAGTGCCAAAGAGCGGGGGCCTTCCTACGAGCAGTACTTC. This sequence joins TRBV20-1 and TRBJ2-7, with 8 nucleotides matching TRBD2. CDR1 and CDR2 from the germline V gene are DFQATT and SNEGSKA (reference sequence). This CDR3 comprises 14 residues. The J segment lost 1 base and the V segment lost 6 bases, leaving 8 bases of the junction unmatched.

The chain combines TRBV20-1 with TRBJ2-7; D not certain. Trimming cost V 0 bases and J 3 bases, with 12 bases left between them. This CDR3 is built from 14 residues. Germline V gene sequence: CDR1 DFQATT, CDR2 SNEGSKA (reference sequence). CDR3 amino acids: CSARDRLINYEQYF. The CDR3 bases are TGCAGTGCTAGAGATCGGTTAATAAACTACGAGCAGTACTTC.